The T cell receptor (beta chain) described here comes from a study of cytomegalovirus exposure and HLA in healthy donors. PCR used 60 Vbeta primers and 13 Jbeta primers. This table comes from immunoSEQ multiplex PCR, and its TCRdb copy is limited to in-frame clones, with some not included. The sample holds 120,000 to 150,000 clones, approximately 72% seen once. This CDR3 spans 14 amino acids. The germline gives CDR1 LGHNT, CDR2 FRNRAP. V dropped 1 base and J dropped 1 base, with 7 bases sitting between them. This clone was counted only a few times. Its specificity is unknown. Study results and caveats: The study carried out a later analysis of TCR beta sequences. It associated approximately 16,000 of them with specific HLA alleles at a false discovery rate of 0.05. Many donors shared some public TCRs, even though most TCR sequences were rare. The study designated fewer than 200 TCR beta chains cytomegalovirus-associated. Analyzed later, association rates of TCRs varied across HLA loci, with DRB1 most and HLA-C fewest.

This receptor was taken from a man aged 40-49 years in good health and CMV-seronegative. The gene calls are TRBV12-5 and TRBJ1-1; maybe TRBD1 (6 bases). Material: PBMCs. CDR3 DNA sequence: TGTGCTAGTGGTTTGGGACAGGAGAACACTGAAGCTTTCTTT. Translated: CASGLGQENTEAFF.